This T cell receptor (beta chain) derives from a study of tumor-infiltrating lymphocytes in primary liver carcinoma. Across the study: The study reported T1-T3 N0M0 tumors spanning 4.2 to 10 cm.

Scientists recovered RNA and DNA together from roughly 20-30 mg of unsorted bulk tissue. Germline CDR1 is SGHAT and CDR2 is FQNNGV. Trimming cost V 5 bases and J 8 bases, with 20 bases left between them. The CDR3 sequence is 15 residues long. The input was around 530 ng total RNA; TCR beta cDNA was made from it with a constant-region primer. Three nested multiplex PCR rounds, a slightly modified ARM-PCR, produced the libraries for TCR beta. A C-beta reverse primer was combined with TRBV1-TRBV30 forward primers in the first two PCR rounds, and each round had around 11 cycles. MiXCR was run by TCRdb on the multiplex PCR reads, yielding one entry per CDR3 protein. Of 85,000 to 100,000 distinct CDR3 sequences listed, 55% to 75% were seen once; the top ten hold around 25%.

The chain is built from TRBV11-2 and TRBJ2-3; D is perhaps TRBD1 (7 bases). The sequencing input was tumor-adjacent normal liver tissue. The receptor's source is a man between 40 and 49 years old with primary liver carcinoma and hepatitis B virus infection. CDR3 coding DNA: TGTGCCAGCAGCCCCAGGCCCAGGGGGGCAGTTACGCAGTATTTT. This encodes CASSPRPRGAVTQYF.